This is a list of T cell receptor beta chains from one sample in a study of cytomegalovirus exposure and HLA in healthy donors. Data came from immunoSEQ multiplex PCR; TCRdb stores just in-frame clones and leaves some out. The sample includes approximately 100,000 clones, 50% to 65% of them seen just once. Specimen: PBMCs. These receptors originate from a man younger than 40 in good health and CMV-seropositive. Each CDR3 is given with its conserved first and last residue. D genes are given only for firm matches. For some rows the clone size is stated as once, few or many, or as a class when expanded; others skip it.

D gene: -
clone size: few
J gene: TRBJ1-3
V gene: TRBV6-5
CDR3 DNA: TGTGCCAGCAGTTTGTACAGGGCTGGAAACACCATATATTTT
CDR3 protein: CASSLYRAGNTIYF

D gene: TRBD1
clone size: -
J gene: TRBJ2-3
V gene: TRBV5-1
CDR3 DNA: TGCGCCAGCAGCTTGGCCCGGGGACAGGGGAGGACAGATACGCAGTATTTT
CDR3 protein: CASSLARGQGRTDTQYF

D gene: -
clone size: few
J gene: TRBJ1-1
V gene: TRBV20-1
CDR3 DNA: TGCAGTGCTTATCTGAACACTGAAGCTTTCTTT
CDR3 protein: CSAYLNTEAFF

D gene: -
clone size: -
J gene: TRBJ2-7
V gene: TRBV6-5
CDR3 DNA: TGTGCCAGCAGTTACGCAACAGGGCTCCTCTCCTACGAGCAGTACTTC
CDR3 protein: CASSYATGLLSYEQYF

D gene: TRBD1
clone size: -
J gene: TRBJ2-7
V gene: TRBV4-1
CDR3 DNA: TGCGCCAGCAGCCGGACCCCTGGACAGGGGGACGAGCAGTACTTC
CDR3 protein: CASSRTPGQGDEQYF

D gene: -
clone size: -
J gene: TRBJ1-2
V gene: TRBV30
CDR3 DNA: TGTGCCTGGAAAACGGGGATATCTAACTATGGCTACACCTTC
CDR3 protein: CAWKTGISNYGYTF

D gene: -
clone size: few
J gene: TRBJ1-1
V gene: TRBV20-1
CDR3 DNA: TGCAGTGCTAGTGCGACTGAAGCTTTCTTT
CDR3 protein: CSASATEAFF

D gene: -
clone size: -
J gene: TRBJ1-2
V gene: TRBV6-1
CDR3 DNA: TGTGCCAGCACGGAAAGCGCCTATGGCTACACCTTC
CDR3 protein: CASTESAYGYTF

D gene: -
clone size: -
J gene: TRBJ1-1
V gene: TRBV4-1
CDR3 DNA: TGCGCCAGCAGCATATCAGGGGCTGAAGCTTTCTTT
CDR3 protein: CASSISGAEAFF

D gene: TRBD2
clone size: -
J gene: TRBJ2-1
V gene: TRBV7-9
CDR3 DNA: TGTGCCAGCTCAGCGGGGGGGTACAATGAGCAGTTCTTC
CDR3 protein: CASSAGGYNEQFF

D gene: TRBD1
clone size: -
J gene: TRBJ2-5
V gene: TRBV9
CDR3 DNA: TGTGCCAGCAGCGCCGGACAGGGACCTCAAGAGACCCAGTACTTC
CDR3 protein: CASSAGQGPQETQYF

D gene: -
clone size: -
J gene: TRBJ2-7
V gene: TRBV7-9
CDR3 DNA: TGTGCCAGCAGCGTCGTCCGGGACAACTACGAGCAGTACTTC
CDR3 protein: CASSVVRDNYEQYF

D gene: -
clone size: few
J gene: TRBJ2-7
V gene: TRBV9
CDR3 DNA: TGTGCCAGCACCGCCCCGGGAGACTACGAGCAGTACTTC
CDR3 protein: CASTAPGDYEQYF

D gene: -
clone size: -
J gene: TRBJ1-1
V gene: TRBV5-6
CDR3 DNA: TGTGCCAGCACCCCCCATGGGGGGGGCACTGAAGCTTTCTTT
CDR3 protein: CASTPHGGGTEAFF

D gene: -
clone size: -
J gene: TRBJ1-4
V gene: TRBV19
CDR3 DNA: TGTGCCAGTAGTATCGCCGGGTTCAGTGAAAAACTGTTTTTT
CDR3 protein: CASSIAGFSEKLFF

D gene: -
clone size: -
J gene: TRBJ1-2
V gene: TRBV7-6
CDR3 DNA: TGTGCCAGCAGCCCAGGGGATGGCTACACCTTC
CDR3 protein: CASSPGDGYTF

D gene: TRBD1
clone size: -
J gene: TRBJ1-2
V gene: TRBV11-1
CDR3 DNA: TGTGCCAGCAGCTCGACAGGGACTTATGGCTACACCTTC
CDR3 protein: CASSSTGTYGYTF

D gene: -
clone size: -
J gene: TRBJ2-7
V gene: TRBV6-5
CDR3 DNA: TGTGCCAGCAGGGGCGTAAGGGGTCGGGCATACGAGCAGTACTTC
CDR3 protein: CASRGVRGRAYEQYF

D gene: TRBD2
clone size: -
J gene: TRBJ2-1
V gene: TRBV6-1
CDR3 DNA: TGTGCCAGCAGTGAACTAGCGGGGGGGTACAATGAGCAGTTCTTC
CDR3 protein: CASSELAGGYNEQFF

D gene: -
clone size: -
J gene: TRBJ2-5
V gene: TRBV5-1
CDR3 DNA: TGCGCCAGCAGGGGGGCGTACCAAGAGACCCAGTACTTC
CDR3 protein: CASRGAYQETQYF

D gene: -
clone size: -
J gene: TRBJ1-1
V gene: TRBV11-2
CDR3 DNA: TGTGCCAGCAGCTTCTCGGTGTTGTCTGAAGCTTTCTTT
CDR3 protein: CASSFSVLSEAFF

D gene: TRBD2
clone size: -
J gene: TRBJ2-7
V gene: TRBV7-2
CDR3 DNA: TGTGCCAGCAGCTACAGAGGGACTAGCGGGGGGAAAGACTACGAGCAGTACTTC
CDR3 protein: CASSYRGTSGGKDYEQYF

D gene: TRBD1
clone size: -
J gene: TRBJ2-5
V gene: TRBV2
CDR3 DNA: TGTGCCAGCAGCCGGGACAGAGGACAAGAGACCCAGTACTTC
CDR3 protein: CASSRDRGQETQYF

D gene: TRBD2
clone size: few
J gene: TRBJ2-2
V gene: TRBV5-4
CDR3 DNA: TGTGCCAGCAGCTCGGGACTAGCGGTGCCGAACACCGGGGAGCTGTTTTTT
CDR3 protein: CASSSGLAVPNTGELFF

D gene: TRBD2
clone size: -
J gene: TRBJ2-1
V gene: TRBV11-3
CDR3 DNA: TGTGCCAGCAGCTTAGATCGAATGGGACTAGCGGGGGACAATGAGCAGTTCTTC
CDR3 protein: CASSLDRMGLAGDNEQFF